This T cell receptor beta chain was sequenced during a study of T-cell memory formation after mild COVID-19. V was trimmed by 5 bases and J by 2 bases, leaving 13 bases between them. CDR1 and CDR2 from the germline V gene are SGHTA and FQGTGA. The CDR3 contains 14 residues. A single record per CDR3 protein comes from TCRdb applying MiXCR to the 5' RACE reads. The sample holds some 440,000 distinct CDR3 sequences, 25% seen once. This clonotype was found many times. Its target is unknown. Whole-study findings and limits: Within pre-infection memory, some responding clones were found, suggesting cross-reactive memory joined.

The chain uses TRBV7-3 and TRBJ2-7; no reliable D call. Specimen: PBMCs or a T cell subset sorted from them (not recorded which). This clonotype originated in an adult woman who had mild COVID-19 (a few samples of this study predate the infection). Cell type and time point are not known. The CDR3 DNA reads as TGTGCCAGCAGCCATTTGACAACCCCCTACGAGCAGTACTTC. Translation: CASSHLTTPYEQYF.